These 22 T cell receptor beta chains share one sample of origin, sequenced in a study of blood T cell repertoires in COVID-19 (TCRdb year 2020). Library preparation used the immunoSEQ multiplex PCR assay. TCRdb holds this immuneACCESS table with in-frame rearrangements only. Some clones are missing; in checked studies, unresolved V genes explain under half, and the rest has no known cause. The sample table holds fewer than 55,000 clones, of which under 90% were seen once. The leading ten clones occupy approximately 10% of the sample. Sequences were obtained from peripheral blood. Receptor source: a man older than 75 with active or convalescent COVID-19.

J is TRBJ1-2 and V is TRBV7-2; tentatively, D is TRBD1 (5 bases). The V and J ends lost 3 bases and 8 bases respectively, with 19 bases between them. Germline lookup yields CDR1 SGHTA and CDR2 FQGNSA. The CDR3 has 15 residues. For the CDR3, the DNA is TGTGCCAGCAGCTTTCTTGGGGCAGGGCTGGGGGGCTACACCTTC. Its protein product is CASSFLGAGLGGYTF.

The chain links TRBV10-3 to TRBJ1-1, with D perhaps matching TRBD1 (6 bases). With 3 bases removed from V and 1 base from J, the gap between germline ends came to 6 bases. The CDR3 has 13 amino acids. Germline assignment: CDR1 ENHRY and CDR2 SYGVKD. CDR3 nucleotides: TGTGCCATCAGTGACAGGGGGAACACTGAAGCTTTCTTT. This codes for CAISDRGNTEAFF.

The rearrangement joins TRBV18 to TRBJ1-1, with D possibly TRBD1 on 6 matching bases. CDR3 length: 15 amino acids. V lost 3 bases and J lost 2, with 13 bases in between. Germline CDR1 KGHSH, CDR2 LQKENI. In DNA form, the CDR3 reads TGTGCCAGCTCACCTAGCAGGGGTCGCAACACTGAAGCTTTCTTT. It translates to CASSPSRGRNTEAFF.

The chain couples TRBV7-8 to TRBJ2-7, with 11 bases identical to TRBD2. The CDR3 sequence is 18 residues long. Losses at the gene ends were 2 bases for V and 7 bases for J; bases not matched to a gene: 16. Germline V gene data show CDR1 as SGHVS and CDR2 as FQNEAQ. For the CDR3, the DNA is TGTGCCAGCAGCTTAAGTTTCACTAGCGGGGGCCCAGGTAGGGAGCAGTACTTC. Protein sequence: CASSLSFTSGGPGREQYF.

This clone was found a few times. CDR3 sequence reads: CASSPLRLATNEKLFF. Written as DNA, the CDR3 is TGTGCCAGCAGCCCCCTGCGGCTTGCAACTAATGAAAAACTGTTTTTT. J is TRBJ1-4 and V is TRBV11-2; no clear D gene. This CDR3 spans 16 amino acids. The V and J ends lost 5 bases and 0 bases respectively, with 13 bases between them. The germline V gene encodes CDR1 SGHAT and CDR2 FQNNGV.

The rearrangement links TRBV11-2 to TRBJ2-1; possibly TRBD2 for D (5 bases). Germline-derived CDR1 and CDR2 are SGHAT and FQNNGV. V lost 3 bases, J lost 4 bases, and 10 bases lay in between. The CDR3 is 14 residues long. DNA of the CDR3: TGTGCCAGCAGCTTCACTAGTCTGTACAATGAGCAGTTCTTC. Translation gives CASSFTSLYNEQFF.

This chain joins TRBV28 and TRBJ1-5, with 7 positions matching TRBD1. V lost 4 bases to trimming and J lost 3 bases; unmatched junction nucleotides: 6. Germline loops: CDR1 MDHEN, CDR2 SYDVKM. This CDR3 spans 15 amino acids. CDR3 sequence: CASSSSTGPNQPQHF. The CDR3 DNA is TGTGCCAGCAGTTCATCGACAGGGCCCAATCAGCCCCAGCATTTT.

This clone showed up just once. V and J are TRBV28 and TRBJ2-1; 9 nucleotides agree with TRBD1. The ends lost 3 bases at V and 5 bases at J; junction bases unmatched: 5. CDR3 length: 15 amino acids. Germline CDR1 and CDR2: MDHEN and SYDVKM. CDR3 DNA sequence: TGTGCCAGCAGTTTGACGGACAGGGGACACAATGAGCAGTTCTTC. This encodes CASSLTDRGHNEQFF.

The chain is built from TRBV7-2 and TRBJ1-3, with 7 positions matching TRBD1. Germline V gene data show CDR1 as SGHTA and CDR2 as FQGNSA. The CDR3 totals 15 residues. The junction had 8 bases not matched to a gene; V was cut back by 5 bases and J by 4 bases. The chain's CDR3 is CASSNDRTGGNTIYF. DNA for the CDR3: TGTGCCAGCAGCAACGATAGGACAGGCGGAAACACCATATATTTT.

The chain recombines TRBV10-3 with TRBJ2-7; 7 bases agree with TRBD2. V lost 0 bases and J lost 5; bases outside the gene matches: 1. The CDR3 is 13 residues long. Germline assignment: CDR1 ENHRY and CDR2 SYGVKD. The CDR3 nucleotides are TGTGCCATCAGTGAGTCGGGAGGGCACGAGCAGTACTTC. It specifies CAISESGGHEQYF.

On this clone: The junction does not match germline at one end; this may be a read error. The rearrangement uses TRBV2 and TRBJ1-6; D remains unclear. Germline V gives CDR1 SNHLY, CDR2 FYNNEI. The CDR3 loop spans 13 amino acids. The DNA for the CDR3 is TGTGCCAGCAGTCAAGCGAGGGTTTCACCCCTCCACTTT. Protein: CASSQARVSPLHF. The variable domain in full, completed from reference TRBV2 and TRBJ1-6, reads EPEVTQTPSHQVTQMGQEVILRCVPISNHLYFYWYRQILGQKVEFLVSFYNNEISEKSEIFDDQFSVERPDGSNFTLKIRSTKLEDSAMYFCASSQARVSPLHFGNGTRLTVT.

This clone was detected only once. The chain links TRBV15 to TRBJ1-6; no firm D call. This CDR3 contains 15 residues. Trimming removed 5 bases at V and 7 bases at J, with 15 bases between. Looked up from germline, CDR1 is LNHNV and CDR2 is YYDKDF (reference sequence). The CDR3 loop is CATSQNLGENSPLHF. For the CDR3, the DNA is TGTGCCACCAGCCAAAATCTCGGGGAAAATTCACCCCTCCACTTT.

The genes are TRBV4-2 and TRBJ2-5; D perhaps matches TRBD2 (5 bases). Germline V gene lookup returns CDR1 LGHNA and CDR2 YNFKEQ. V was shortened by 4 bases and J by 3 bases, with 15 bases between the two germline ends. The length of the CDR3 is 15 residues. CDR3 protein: CASSRSWGDEETQYF. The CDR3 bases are TGTGCCAGCAGCCGGTCTTGGGGAGATGAAGAGACCCAGTACTTC.

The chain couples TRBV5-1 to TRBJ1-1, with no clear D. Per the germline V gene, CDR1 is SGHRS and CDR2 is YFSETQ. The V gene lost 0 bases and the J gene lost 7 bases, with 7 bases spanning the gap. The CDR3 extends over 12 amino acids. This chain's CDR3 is CASSLGQREAFF. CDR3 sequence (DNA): TGCGCCAGCAGCTTGGGCCAGCGTGAAGCTTTCTTT.

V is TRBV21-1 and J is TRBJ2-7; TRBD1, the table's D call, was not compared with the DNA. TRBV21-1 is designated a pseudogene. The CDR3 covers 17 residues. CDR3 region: CASARRTRKCSSYEQYF. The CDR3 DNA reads TGTGCCAGCGCCAGGCGAACAAGAAAGTGTAGCTCCTACGAGCAGTACTTC.

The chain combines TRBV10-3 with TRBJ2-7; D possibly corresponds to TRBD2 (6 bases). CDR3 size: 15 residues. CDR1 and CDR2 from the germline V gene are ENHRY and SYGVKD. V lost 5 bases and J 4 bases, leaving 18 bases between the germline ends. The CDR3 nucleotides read TGTGCCATCAGTACGTCCCCGGGAGCGATTTACGAGCAGTACTTC. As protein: CAISTSPGAIYEQYF.

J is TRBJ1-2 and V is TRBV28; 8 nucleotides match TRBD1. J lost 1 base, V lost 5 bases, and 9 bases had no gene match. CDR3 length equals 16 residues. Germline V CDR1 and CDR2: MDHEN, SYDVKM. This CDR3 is CASSAQGGVGNYGYTF. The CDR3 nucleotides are TGTGCCAGCAGTGCACAGGGGGGAGTGGGTAACTATGGCTACACCTTC.

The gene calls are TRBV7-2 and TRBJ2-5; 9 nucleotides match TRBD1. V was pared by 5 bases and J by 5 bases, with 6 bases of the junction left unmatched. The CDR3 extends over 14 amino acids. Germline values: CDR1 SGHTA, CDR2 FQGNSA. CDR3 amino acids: CASSAGQGGETQYF. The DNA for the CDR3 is TGTGCCAGCAGCGCGGGACAGGGAGGCGAGACCCAGTACTTC. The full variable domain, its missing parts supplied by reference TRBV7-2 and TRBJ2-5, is GAGVSQSPSNKVTEKGKDVELRCDPISGHTALYWYRQSLGQGLEFLIYFQGNSAPDKSGLPSDRFSAERTGGSVSTLTIQRTQQEDSAVYLCASSAGQGGETQYFGPGTRLLVL.

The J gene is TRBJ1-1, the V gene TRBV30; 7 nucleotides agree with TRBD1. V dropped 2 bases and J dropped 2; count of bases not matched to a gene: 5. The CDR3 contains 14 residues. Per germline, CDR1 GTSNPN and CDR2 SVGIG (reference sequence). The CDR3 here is CAWSSPGGNTEAFF. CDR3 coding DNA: TGTGCCTGGAGTTCTCCAGGGGGTAACACTGAAGCTTTCTTT.

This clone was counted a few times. In DNA, the CDR3 is TGTGCCAGCAGCTTATCCGGGACGGGAGCCTACGAGCAGTACTTC. Translated: CASSLSGTGAYEQYF. The chain combines TRBV7-2 with TRBJ2-7, with D possibly TRBD2 on 6 matching bases. With 2 bases removed from V and 2 bases from J, the gap between germline ends came to 13 bases. This CDR3 is 15 amino acids long. CDR1 SGHTA and CDR2 FQGNSA come from the germline V gene.

In DNA form, the CDR3 reads TGCGCCAGCAGCCTCGGGACAGGGGCGAACACTGAAGCTTTCTTT. Protein: CASSLGTGANTEAFF. The V and J genes are TRBV5-1 and TRBJ1-1; 10 bases are shared with TRBD1. Trimming at V came to 4 bases and at J to 1 base, leaving 4 bases not matched to a gene. CDR1 is SGHRS, CDR2 YFSETQ, per germline. CDR3 length: 15 residues. Using reference TRBV5-1 and TRBJ1-1 for the parts outside the CDR3, the full variable domain is KAGVTQTPRYLIKTRGQQVTLSCSPISGHRSVSWYQQTPGQGLQFLFEYFSETQRNKGNFPGRFSGRQFSNSRSEMNVSTLELGDSALYLCASSLGTGANTEAFFGQGTRLTVV.

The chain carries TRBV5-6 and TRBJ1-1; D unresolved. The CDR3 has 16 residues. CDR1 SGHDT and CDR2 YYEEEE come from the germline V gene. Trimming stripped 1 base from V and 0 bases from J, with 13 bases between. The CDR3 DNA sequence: TGTGCCAGCAGCTTGCTTGCAGGAAGTATGAACACTGAAGCTTTCTTT. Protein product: CASSLLAGSMNTEAFF. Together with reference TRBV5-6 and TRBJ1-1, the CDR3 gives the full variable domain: DAGVTQSPTHLIKTRGQQVTLRCSPKSGHDTVSWYQQALGQGPQFIFQYYEEEERQRGNFPDRFSGHQFPNYSSELNVNALLLGDSALYLCASSLLAGSMNTEAFFGQGTRLTVV.